These T cell receptor beta chains were read from a single sample in a study of blood T cell repertoires in COVID-19. Sequencing was performed with immunoSEQ multiplex PCR; in TCRdb, only in-frame clones are kept and a portion is missing. This sample yields 30,000 to 45,000 clones, of which around 88% are seen a single time; 4.5% to 5% belongs to the top ten. Sequencing used peripheral blood. The receptor source for this set is a woman aged 70 to 79 with active COVID-19. The CDR3 runs from the conserved cysteine through the conserved F or W. Each record gives: clone size, V gene, J gene, D gene, CDR3 protein, CDR3 DNA. D genes are given only for firm matches. Only part of the rows carry a size: once, few, many, or a class if the clone is expanded.

>few|TRBV13|TRBJ2-5|-
CASSLGGRGGQETQYF
TGTGCCAGCAGCTTAGGGGGCAGGGGCGGACAAGAGACCCAGTACTTC
>-|TRBV6-5|TRBJ1-2|-
CASKGSSLYGYTF
TGTGCCAGCAAGGGGTCGAGCCTCTATGGCTACACCTTC
>-|TRBV5-1|TRBJ2-1|-
CASSLGGNSYNEQFF
TGCGCCAGCAGCTTGGGCGGGAACTCCTACAATGAGCAGTTCTTC
>-|TRBV20-1|TRBJ2-1|TRBD2
CSASRRGGRWNEQFF
TGCAGTGCTAGTAGGCGGGGGGGTAGGTGGAATGAGCAGTTCTTC
>-|TRBV4-3|TRBJ1-4|-
CASSQQGIREKLFF
TGCGCCAGCAGCCAACAGGGAATACGCGAAAAACTGTTTTTT
>-|TRBV2|TRBJ2-2|TRBD2
CASSHGSGAGELFF
TGTGCCAGCAGCCACGGGAGCGGGGCCGGGGAGCTGTTTTTT
>-|TRBV6-5|TRBJ1-2|-
CASSYQAYYGYTF
TGTGCCAGCAGTTATCAGGCCTACTATGGCTACACCTTC
>few|TRBV6-2/TRBV6-3|TRBJ1-1|TRBD1
CASSYRRTGEAFF
TGTGCCAGCAGTTACCGCCGGACAGGAGAAGCTTTCTTT
>-|TRBV7-9|TRBJ2-1|-
CASSPRGGVNNEQFF
TGTGCCAGCAGCCCCAGAGGAGGGGTAAACAATGAGCAGTTCTTC
>-|TRBV5-1|TRBJ2-1|TRBD1
CASFQFPGGSVNEQFF
TGCGCCAGCTTTCAATTTCCAGGGGGAAGCGTCAATGAGCAGTTCTTC
>-|TRBV19|TRBJ2-7|-
CASSQDRDYEQYF
TGTGCCAGTAGTCAAGACAGAGACTACGAGCAGTACTTC
>-|TRBV18|TRBJ1-4|TRBD1
CASSPFDRATNEKLFF
TGTGCCAGCTCACCTTTTGACAGGGCTACTAATGAAAAACTGTTTTTT
>once|TRBV3-1/TRBV3-2|TRBJ2-3|-
CASSLSVDTQYF
TGTGCCAGCAGCCTGAGTGTCGATACGCAGTATTTT
>-|TRBV19|TRBJ2-7|TRBD1
CASGRDRVGEQYF
TGTGCCAGTGGCCGGGACAGGGTCGGCGAGCAGTACTTC
>once|TRBV5-1|TRBJ2-5|-
CASSQGQPQETQYF
TGCGCCAGCAGTCAAGGACAGCCACAAGAGACCCAGTACTTC
>once|TRBV5-1|TRBJ2-5|TRBD2
CASSLAGAGGRETQYF
TGCGCCAGCAGCTTGGCCGGGGCGGGGGGTAGAGAGACCCAGTACTTC
>-|TRBV6-5|TRBJ1-1|-
CATGMNTEAFF
TGTGCCACCGGGATGAACACTGAAGCTTTCTTT